This paragraph reports one TCR beta chain. These data originate in a study of T cell responses to AZD1222 COVID-19 vaccine. Trimming removed 2 bases from V and 4 bases from J, with 8 bases in between. The CDR3 length is 13 residues. Per the germline V gene, CDR1 is MNHNS and CDR2 is SASEGT. Sequencing was performed with immunoSEQ multiplex PCR; in TCRdb, only in-frame clones are kept and a portion is missing. Seen here are around 130,000 clones, roughly 92% observed once, and the top ten hold roughly 0.91%. This TCR was sampled from an adult in good health. This chain joins TRBV6-1 and TRBJ1-1, with a weak D call TRBD1 (6 bases). The input for sequencing was peripheral blood, taken on day 0 of AZD1222 vaccination. This CDR3 reads CASSEQGITEAFF. CDR3 coding DNA: TGTGCCAGCAGTGAACAGGGGATCACTGAAGCTTTCTTT.